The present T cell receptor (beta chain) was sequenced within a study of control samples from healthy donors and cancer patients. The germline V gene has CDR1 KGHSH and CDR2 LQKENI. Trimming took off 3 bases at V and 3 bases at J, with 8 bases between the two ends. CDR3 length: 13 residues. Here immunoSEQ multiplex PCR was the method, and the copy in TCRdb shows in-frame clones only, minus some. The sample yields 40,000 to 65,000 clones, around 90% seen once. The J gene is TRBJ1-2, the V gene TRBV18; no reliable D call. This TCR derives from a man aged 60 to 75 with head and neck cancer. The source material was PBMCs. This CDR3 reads CASSPIIYYGYTF. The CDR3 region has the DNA TGTGCCAGCTCACCGATTATCTACTATGGCTACACCTTC.